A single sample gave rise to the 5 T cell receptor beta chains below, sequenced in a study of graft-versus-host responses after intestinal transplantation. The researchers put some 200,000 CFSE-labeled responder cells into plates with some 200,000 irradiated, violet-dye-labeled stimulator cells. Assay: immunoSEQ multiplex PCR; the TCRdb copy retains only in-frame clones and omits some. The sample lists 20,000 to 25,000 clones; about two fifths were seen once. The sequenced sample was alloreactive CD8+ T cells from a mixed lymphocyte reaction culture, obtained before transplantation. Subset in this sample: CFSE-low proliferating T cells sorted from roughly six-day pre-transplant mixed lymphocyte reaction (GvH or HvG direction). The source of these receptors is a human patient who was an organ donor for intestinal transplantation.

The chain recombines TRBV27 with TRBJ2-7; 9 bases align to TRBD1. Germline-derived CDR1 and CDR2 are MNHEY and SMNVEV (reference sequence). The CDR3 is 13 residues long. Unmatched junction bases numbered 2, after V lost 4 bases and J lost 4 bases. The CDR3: CASSYGTGYEQYF. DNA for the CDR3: TGTGCCAGCAGTTACGGGACAGGGTACGAGCAGTACTTC.

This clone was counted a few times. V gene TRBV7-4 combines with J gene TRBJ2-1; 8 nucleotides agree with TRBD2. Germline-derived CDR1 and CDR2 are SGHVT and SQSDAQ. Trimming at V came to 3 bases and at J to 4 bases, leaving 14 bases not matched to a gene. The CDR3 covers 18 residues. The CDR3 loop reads CASSFRGAGVDFYNEQFF. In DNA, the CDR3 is TGTGCCAGCAGCTTCCGAGGAGCGGGAGTCGACTTTTACAATGAGCAGTTCTTC.

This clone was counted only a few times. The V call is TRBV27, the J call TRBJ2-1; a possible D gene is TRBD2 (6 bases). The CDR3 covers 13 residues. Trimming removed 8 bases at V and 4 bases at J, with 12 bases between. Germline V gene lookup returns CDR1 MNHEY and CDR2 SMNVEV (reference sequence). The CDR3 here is CASAGEVYNEQFF. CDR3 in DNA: TGTGCCAGCGCCGGGGAGGTTTACAATGAGCAGTTCTTC.

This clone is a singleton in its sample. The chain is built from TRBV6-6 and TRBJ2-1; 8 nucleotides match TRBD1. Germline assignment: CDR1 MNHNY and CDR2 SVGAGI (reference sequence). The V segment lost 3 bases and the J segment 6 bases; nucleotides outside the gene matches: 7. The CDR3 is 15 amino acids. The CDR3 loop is CASSYSGTGFNEQFF. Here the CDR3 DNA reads TGTGCCAGCAGTTATTCCGGGACAGGTTTCAATGAGCAGTTCTTC.

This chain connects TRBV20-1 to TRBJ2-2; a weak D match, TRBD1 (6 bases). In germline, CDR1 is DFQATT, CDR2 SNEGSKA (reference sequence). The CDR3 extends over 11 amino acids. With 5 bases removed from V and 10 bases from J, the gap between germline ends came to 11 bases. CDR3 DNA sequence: TGCAGTGCTGCTGGGGGCGCGGAGCTGTTTTTT. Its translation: CSAAGGAELFF.